A single sample gave rise to the 24 T cell receptor beta chains below, sequenced in a study of T cells in localized non-small cell lung cancer. The protocol was immunoSEQ multiplex PCR, while the TCRdb copy is restricted to in-frame clones and leaves out a portion. The data contain over 50,000 clones, almost 90% of them seen just once; the ten biggest clones take up about 2%. Sequencing was performed on peripheral blood, taken before any cancer treatment. These receptors originate from a woman aged 40 to 75 with stage I lung adenocarcinoma.

This chain links TRBV27 with TRBJ1-2, with D possibly matching TRBD1 (5 bases). V lost 5 bases and J 4 bases, leaving 20 bases between the germline ends. Germline loops: CDR1 MNHEY, CDR2 SMNVEV (reference sequence). The CDR3 totals 16 residues. The CDR3 here is CASSQRDSRTGYGYTF. CDR3 sequence (DNA): TGTGCCAGCAGTCAGCGGGACTCAAGAACGGGCTATGGCTACACCTTC.

The chain couples TRBV7-9 to TRBJ1-5; D might be TRBD1 (6 bases). Trimming pared 1 base from V and 5 bases from J, leaving 15 bases between. This CDR3 has 16 residues. Germline CDR1 is SEHNR and CDR2 is FQNEAQ (reference sequence). The CDR3 DNA reads TGTGCCAGCAGCTTAGGTTGGGAACAGGGCTATCAGCCCCAGCATTTT. It specifies CASSLGWEQGYQPQHF.

In its sample, this clone was seen once. The chain has TRBV5-6 and TRBJ2-2, with D possibly being TRBD2 (5 bases). Germline-derived CDR1 and CDR2 are SGHDT and YYEEEE. This CDR3 spans 13 amino acids. With 0 bases removed from V and 7 bases from J, the gap between germline ends came to 7 bases. DNA for the CDR3: TGTGCCAGCAGCTTGGGCCGGGGCGGGGAGCTGTTTTTT. It is translated as CASSLGRGGELFF.

This clone was seen more than once but under ten times. This rearrangement joins TRBV28 to TRBJ2-7; D perhaps matches TRBD2 (6 bases). V shed 8 bases and J shed 0 bases, with 14 bases lying between them. CDR1 is MDHEN, CDR2 SYDVKM, per germline. This CDR3 region has 14 residues. The CDR3, as DNA: TGTGCCAGCCTCAGGAGGGCCTTCTCCTACGAGCAGTACTTC. Protein product: CASLRRAFSYEQYF. Supplemented by reference TRBV28 and TRBJ2-7, the full variable domain reads DVKVTQSSRYLVKRTGEKVFLECVQDMDHENMFWYRQDPGLGLRLIYFSYDVKMKEKGDIPEGYSVSREKKERFSLILESASTNQTSMYLCASLRRAFSYEQYFGPGTRLTVT.

The genes are TRBV7-2 and TRBJ1-4, with D hard to call. With 5 bases removed from V and 6 bases from J, the gap between germline ends came to 13 bases. Per the germline V gene, CDR1 is SGHTA and CDR2 is FQGNSA. The CDR3 is made up of 14 amino acids. The CDR3 spells CASSPPGADEKLFF. The CDR3 DNA follows: TGTGCCAGCAGCCCCCCAGGTGCGGATGAAAAACTGTTTTTT.

V is TRBV7-7 and J is TRBJ2-2; D is undetermined. The CDR3 covers 15 residues. V lost 1 base, J lost 1 base, and 7 bases lay in between. Germline V gene lookup returns CDR1 SSHAT and CDR2 FNYEAQ (reference sequence). Here the CDR3 reads CASSLGSLNTGELFF. CDR3 sequence (DNA): TGTGCCAGCAGCTTAGGATCCCTGAACACCGGGGAGCTGTTTTTT.

A few counts support this clone. V is TRBV28 and J is TRBJ2-7; D ambiguous. Trimming pared 4 bases from V and 3 bases from J, leaving 7 bases between. Germline V gives CDR1 MDHEN, CDR2 SYDVKM. The CDR3 consists of 12 residues. CDR3 residues: CASSSSSYEQYF. The CDR3 DNA sequence: TGTGCCAGCAGTTCCTCTAGCTACGAGCAGTACTTC.

This clone was seen more than once but under ten times. CDR3 in amino acids: CASRPGGGAGNQPQHF. The CDR3 DNA is TGTGCCAGCAGGCCCGGGGGAGGGGCGGGCAATCAGCCCCAGCATTTT. This chain connects TRBV28 to TRBJ1-5; D perhaps matches TRBD1 (5 bases). Germline V gives CDR1 MDHEN, CDR2 SYDVKM. The V gene lost 6 bases and the J gene lost 2 bases, with 17 bases spanning the gap. The CDR3 consists of 16 residues.

This clone has more than one count but fewer than ten. V usage is TRBV11-2 and J usage is TRBJ2-1; D is ambiguous. Between the trimmed V and J ends, which lost 6 bases and 6 bases, there was a span of 9 bases. The CDR3 sequence is 12 residues long. Germline V gene data show CDR1 as SGHAT and CDR2 as FQNNGV. CDR3 bases: TGTGCCAGCAGACTTAGCTCCAATGAGCAGTTCTTC. Its protein is CASRLSSNEQFF.

The DNA for the CDR3 is TGTGCCAGTACTCGGGGGACAGGGAACACTGAAGCTTTCTTT. Translated, it gives CASTRGTGNTEAFF. The chain links TRBV28 to TRBJ1-1, with 8 positions matching TRBD1. This CDR3 is built from 14 residues. Germline CDR1 and CDR2: MDHEN and SYDVKM. Trimming at V came to 9 bases and at J to 1 base, leaving 7 bases not matched to a gene.

This clone was seen just once. V gene TRBV4-2 combines with J gene TRBJ2-7, with D uncertain. The ends were cut back, 4 bases at V and 12 bases at J, with 13 bases in the middle. This CDR3 has 11 residues. The germline gives CDR1 LGHNA, CDR2 YNFKEQ. The CDR3 DNA is TGTGCCAGCAGCCTGTCGGGTAAAACGTACTTC. Its translation: CASSLSGKTYF.

The chain is built from TRBV5-1 and TRBJ2-3; TRBD1 is a possible D gene (5 bases). The germline V gene encodes CDR1 SGHRS and CDR2 YFSETQ. Trimming removed 4 bases from V and 3 bases from J, with 15 bases in between. CDR3 size: 15 residues. The CDR3 is CASSPTVKSTDTQYF. The CDR3 DNA follows: TGCGCCAGCAGCCCGACAGTTAAATCAACAGATACGCAGTATTTT. Based on the CDR3 plus reference TRBV5-1 and TRBJ2-3, the full variable domain is KAGVTQTPRYLIKTRGQQVTLSCSPISGHRSVSWYQQTPGQGLQFLFEYFSETQRNKGNFPGRFSGRQFSNSRSEMNVSTLELGDSALYLCASSPTVKSTDTQYFGPGTRLTVL.

The chain recombines TRBV2 with TRBJ2-1; perhaps TRBD1 as D (6 bases). The germline V and J ends were trimmed by 4 bases and 2 bases, with 18 bases remaining between them. Germline CDR1 is SNHLY and CDR2 is FYNNEI. CDR3 length: 17 amino acids. CDR3 DNA: TGTGCCAGCAGTGCGGGTTTGGGTACAGGGACCTACAATGAGCAGTTCTTC. It yields the protein CASSAGLGTGTYNEQFF.

This chain links TRBV10-3 with TRBJ1-1, with D possibly matching TRBD1 (5 bases). Germline V gene data show CDR1 as ENHRY and CDR2 as SYGVKD. The CDR3 consists of 14 residues. V lost 2 bases and J lost 7, with 14 bases in between. The CDR3 DNA is TGTGCCATCAGTGAGGATCGACAGCGAGATGAAGCTTTCTTT. As protein: CAISEDRQRDEAFF.

This sequence joins TRBV28 and TRBJ1-2; D gene uncertain. Germline CDR1 and CDR2: MDHEN and SYDVKM. The germline V and J ends were trimmed by 5 bases and 6 bases, with 10 bases remaining between them. The CDR3 sequence is 12 residues long. The CDR3 DNA reads as TGTGCCAGCAGTCCCACCTTCCATGGCTACACCTTC. Protein: CASSPTFHGYTF.

The chain combines TRBV4-2 with TRBJ1-2; TRBD1 might be the D (6 bases). Looked up from germline, CDR1 is LGHNA and CDR2 is YNFKEQ. Trimming pared 0 bases from V and 4 bases from J, leaving 12 bases between. The CDR3 sequence is 15 residues long. CDR3 in amino acids: CASSQDTGSVYGYTF. The CDR3 DNA reads TGTGCCAGCAGCCAAGATACAGGGAGCGTCTATGGCTACACCTTC.

This chain links TRBV7-2 with TRBJ1-2; D is perhaps TRBD1 (5 bases). Germline V CDR1 and CDR2: SGHTA, FQGNSA. This CDR3 contains 15 residues. The germline V and J ends were trimmed by 4 bases and 2 bases, with 14 bases remaining between them. The CDR3 loop reads CASSSWTPTNYGYTF. As DNA, the CDR3 is TGTGCCAGCAGCTCATGGACACCAACCAACTATGGCTACACCTTC.

The rearrangement joins TRBV4-1 to TRBJ2-2; weak D call: TRBD1 (5 bases). The CDR3 runs 15 residues. Germline V gene data show CDR1 as MGHRA and CDR2 as YSYEKL. V gave up 0 bases and J gave up 10 bases, with 15 bases separating them. The CDR3 DNA follows: TGCGCCAGCAGCCAAGAAGGAACAGGTTTATTGGAGCTGTTTTTT. Protein product: CASSQEGTGLLELFF.

The chain has TRBV30 and TRBJ2-1; TRBD2 is a possible D gene (6 bases). Trimming left V 0 bases short and J 5 bases short, with 14 bases between. Per germline, CDR1 GTSNPN and CDR2 SVGIG (reference sequence). This CDR3 is 15 amino acids long. This CDR3 reads CAWSVLGTGDNEQFF. In nucleotides, the CDR3 is TGTGCCTGGAGTGTACTTGGGACTGGAGACAATGAGCAGTTCTTC.

The V call is TRBV7-6, the J call TRBJ1-2; D may be TRBD1 (5 bases). The CDR3 has 13 amino acids. Germline V CDR1 and CDR2: SGHVS, FNYEAQ. Trimming shortened V by 1 base and J by 6 bases, and 9 bases separated the two germline ends. The CDR3, as DNA: TGTGCCAGCAGCTTAGAGGCAGGGCATGGCTACACCTTC. It is translated as CASSLEAGHGYTF.

V usage is TRBV7-2 and J usage is TRBJ1-2; D might be TRBD1 (5 bases). The CDR3 extends over 13 amino acids. V lost 4 bases, J lost 6 bases, and 12 bases lay in between. The germline V gene encodes CDR1 SGHTA and CDR2 FQGNSA. Here the CDR3 DNA reads TGTGCCAGCAGCTCTGACAGCCGTGATGGCTACACCTTC. Translated: CASSSDSRDGYTF.

V usage is TRBV2 and J usage is TRBJ2-7; 13 bases map to TRBD2. CDR3 size: 15 residues. V lost 4 bases, J lost 7 bases, and 7 bases stayed unmatched. Germline CDR1 is SNHLY and CDR2 is FYNNEI. CDR3 protein: CASSGTSGSRGEQYF. CDR3 DNA: TGTGCCAGCAGTGGGACTAGCGGGAGCCGAGGGGAGCAGTACTTC.

This clone was detected once. The chain uses TRBV29-1 and TRBJ2-3, with a tentative D call TRBD1 (6 bases). The CDR3 contains 14 residues. Per germline, CDR1 SQVTM and CDR2 ANQGSEA. The V gene lost 4 bases and the J gene lost 4 bases, with 15 bases spanning the gap. CDR3 coding DNA: TGCAGCGTTGGGCGCAACTCAGGGGCAGATACGCAGTATTTT. Its protein is CSVGRNSGADTQYF.

The V and J genes are TRBV7-9 and TRBJ1-1; no clear D. Trimming removed 5 bases at V and 0 bases at J, with 22 bases between. Germline V gene lookup returns CDR1 SEHNR and CDR2 FQNEAQ (reference sequence). The CDR3 sequence is 18 residues long. The CDR3: CASSPPLGLKNLNTEAFF. The CDR3 DNA is TGTGCCAGCAGCCCACCCCTAGGCTTGAAGAATTTGAACACTGAAGCTTTCTTT.